The text below deals with one TCR beta chain. Its antigen is unknown. Here immunoSEQ multiplex PCR was the method, and the copy in TCRdb shows in-frame clones only, minus some. The data show 9,500 to 10,000 clones, about 98% seen once. In germline, CDR1 is LNHDA, CDR2 SQIVND (reference sequence). The V gene end was trimmed by 4 bases and the J gene end by 6 bases; junction bases not matched to a gene: 9. The CDR3 contains 15 residues. The data originate from a study of T cells after posttransplantation cyclophosphamide. General study findings and limits: Skin or GI-infiltrating T cells shared few TRB sequences with blood.

Cells defined as naive were viable CD3+CD4+ or CD3+CD8+ and CCR7+CD45RA+CD45RO-CD95-CD27+CD28+. J is TRBJ2-1 and V is TRBV19, with 7 nucleotides matching TRBD1. The origin of this receptor is a woman aged 60-75 years in good health, CMV-negative, and a related stem cell transplant donor. Sequenced material: naive CD4+ T cells sorted from PBMCs. CDR3 bases: TGTGCCAGTAGTAGCCTAGGGACAGCCTCCAATGAGCAGTTCTTC. This codes for CASSSLGTASNEQFF.